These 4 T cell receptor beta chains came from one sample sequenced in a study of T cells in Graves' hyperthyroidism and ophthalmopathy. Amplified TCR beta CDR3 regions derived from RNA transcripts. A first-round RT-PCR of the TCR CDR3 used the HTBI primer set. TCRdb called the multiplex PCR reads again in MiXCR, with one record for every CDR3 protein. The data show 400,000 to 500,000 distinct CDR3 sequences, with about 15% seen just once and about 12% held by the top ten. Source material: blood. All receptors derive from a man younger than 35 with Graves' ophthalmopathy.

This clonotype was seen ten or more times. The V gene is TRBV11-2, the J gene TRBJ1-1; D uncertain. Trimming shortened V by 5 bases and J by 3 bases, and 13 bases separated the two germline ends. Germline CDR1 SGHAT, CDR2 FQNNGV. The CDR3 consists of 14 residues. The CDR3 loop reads CASSKVPTDTEAFF. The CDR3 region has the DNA TGTGCCAGCAGCAAGGTCCCTACGGACACTGAAGCTTTCTTT.

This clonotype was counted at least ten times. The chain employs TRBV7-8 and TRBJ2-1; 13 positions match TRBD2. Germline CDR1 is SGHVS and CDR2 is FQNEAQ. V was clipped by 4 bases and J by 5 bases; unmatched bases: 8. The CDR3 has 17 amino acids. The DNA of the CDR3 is TGTGCCAGCAGCTGGGGACTAGCGGGGAATCTACACAATGAGCAGTTCTTC. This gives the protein CASSWGLAGNLHNEQFF.

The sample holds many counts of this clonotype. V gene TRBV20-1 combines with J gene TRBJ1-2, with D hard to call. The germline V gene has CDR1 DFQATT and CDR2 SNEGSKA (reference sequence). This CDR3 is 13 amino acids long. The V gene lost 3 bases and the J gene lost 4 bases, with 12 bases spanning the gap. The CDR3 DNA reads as TGCAGTGCTAGTCCGGGGTCGGGCTATGGCTACACCTTC. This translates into CSASPGSGYGYTF.

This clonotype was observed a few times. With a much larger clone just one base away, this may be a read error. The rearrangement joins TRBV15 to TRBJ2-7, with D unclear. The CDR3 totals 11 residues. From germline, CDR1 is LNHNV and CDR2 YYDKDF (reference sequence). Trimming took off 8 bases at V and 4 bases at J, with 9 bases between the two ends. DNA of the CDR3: TGTGCCACCCTCGAGTTGTACGAGCAGTACTTC. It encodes CATLELYEQYF.